The 18 T cell receptor beta chains presented below share a single source sample, sequenced in a study of blood T cell repertoires in COVID-19. Method: immunoSEQ multiplex PCR; TCRdb's copy keeps in-frame clones and lacks some. Of approximately 300,000 clones in the sample, approximately 85% were seen once. Sequencing used peripheral blood. These receptors all come from a human donor with COVID-19, enrolled during active disease. The donor label of this sample is uncertain.

V is TRBV7-8 and J is TRBJ2-1; 7 nucleotides align to TRBD2. V gave up 4 bases and J gave up 2 bases; unmatched junction bases: 5. The CDR3 has 15 residues. CDR1 is SGHVS and CDR2 is FQNEAQ in the germline V gene. The CDR3 loop is CASSYIAGAYNEQFF. DNA for the CDR3: TGTGCCAGCAGCTACATCGCGGGGGCCTACAATGAGCAGTTCTTC.

The chain joins TRBV19 to TRBJ2-7; 11 bases are shared with TRBD2. Germline loops: CDR1 LNHDA, CDR2 SQIVND (reference sequence). This CDR3 comprises 15 residues. Trimming cost V 6 bases and J 2 bases; bases outside gene matches: 6. The CDR3 sequence: CASRELAGDTYEQYF. The CDR3, as DNA: TGTGCCAGTAGGGAACTAGCGGGAGATACCTACGAGCAGTACTTC.

The chain combines TRBV28 with TRBJ1-1; no firm D call. From germline, CDR1 is MDHEN and CDR2 SYDVKM. The V end was cut by 6 bases, the J end by 5 bases, with 16 bases between. CDR3 length equals 14 residues. The CDR3 DNA reads as TGTGCCAGCAGGTACCCGGGTTGGAGAACTGAAGCTTTCTTT. It encodes CASRYPGWRTEAFF.

The rearrangement links TRBV28 to TRBJ1-2, with no clear D. Germline V CDR1 and CDR2: MDHEN, SYDVKM. V was cut by 4 bases and J by 8 bases, with 11 bases left in between. The CDR3 contains 12 residues. As DNA, the CDR3 is TGTGCCAGCAGTTCCGCGGGTGGAGGCTACACCTTC. Protein product: CASSSAGGGYTF.

This clone has just a few counts. CDR3 loop: CATSNSNQPQHF. The CDR3 DNA reads as TGTGCCACCTCTAATAGCAATCAGCCCCAGCATTTT. V usage is TRBV2 and J usage is TRBJ1-5; D remains ambiguous. The V end lost 10 bases, the J end lost 0 bases, and 7 bases lay between the germline ends. This CDR3 is built from 12 residues. CDR1 and CDR2 from the germline V gene are SNHLY and FYNNEI.

Notes on this clone: This sample also contains other DNA sequences that code for the same CDR3. The genes are TRBV12-3 or TRBV12-4 and TRBJ2-5; no clear D. The CDR3 extends over 11 amino acids. V was shortened by 6 bases and J by 2 bases, with 4 bases between the two germline ends. The CDR3 region is CASSIQETQYF. The CDR3, as DNA: TGTGCCAGCAGCATTCAAGAGACCCAGTACTTC.

The rearrangement uses TRBV2 and TRBJ1-4; TRBD1 is a possible D gene (6 bases). Trimming took 2 bases from V and 6 from J, leaving 19 bases between them. CDR3 length: 17 residues. CDR1 is SNHLY, CDR2 FYNNEI, per germline. Here the CDR3 reads CASSERAGLGADEKLFF. The CDR3 DNA is TGTGCCAGCAGTGAAAGGGCCGGATTGGGGGCCGATGAAAAACTGTTTTTT.

This chain connects TRBV30 to TRBJ2-1; 9 nucleotides align to TRBD2. The junction had 6 bases not matched to a gene; V was cut back by 5 bases and J by 4 bases. The CDR3 runs to 14 residues. CDR1 GTSNPN and CDR2 SVGIG come from the germline V gene (reference sequence). The CDR3 is CAWLAGVGYNEQFF. The CDR3 DNA reads as TGTGCCTGGTTAGCGGGGGTGGGGTACAATGAGCAGTTCTTC.

The chain is built from TRBV5-4 and TRBJ2-3; 11 nucleotides match TRBD2. The germline CDR1 and CDR2 sequences are SGHNT and YYREEE (reference sequence). The CDR3 contains 15 residues. V was pared by 5 bases and J by 5 bases, with 7 bases of the junction left unmatched. CDR3 coding DNA: TGTGCCAGCAGTCAACCTGGACTAGCGGGAGATACGCAGTATTTT. It yields the protein CASSQPGLAGDTQYF.

The chain joins TRBV6-2 or TRBV6-3 to TRBJ1-4; D is uncertain. Trimming stripped 2 bases from V and 0 bases from J, with 10 bases between. This CDR3 has 16 residues. Germline V gene lookup returns CDR1 MNHEY and CDR2 SVGEGT. CDR3 coding DNA: TGTGCCAGCAGTTACCGGAGCGCCGCAACTAATGAAAAACTGTTTTTT. The encoded protein is CASSYRSAATNEKLFF.

The V and J genes are TRBV28 and TRBJ1-1; a weak D match, TRBD1 (6 bases). Trimming shortened V by 5 bases and J by 5 bases, and 12 bases separated the two germline ends. This CDR3 has 13 amino acids. Germline V CDR1 and CDR2: MDHEN, SYDVKM. The CDR3 spells CASSLGTPTEAFF. The CDR3 DNA is TGTGCCAGCAGTCTTGGGACACCTACTGAAGCTTTCTTT.

CDR3 bases: TGTGCCAGCAGTTTATTTACGTTTTTGGGGACAGGGTCCTACAATGAGCAGTTCTTC. Amino acids: CASSLFTFLGTGSYNEQFF. The chain has TRBV27 and TRBJ2-1; 9 positions match TRBD1. CDR1 MNHEY and CDR2 SMNVEV come from the germline V gene (reference sequence). V was clipped by 1 base and J by 1 base; unmatched bases: 11. This CDR3 comprises 19 residues.

This clone was detected only a few times. The chain carries TRBV29-1 and TRBJ1-1; D is undetermined. V was clipped by 3 bases and J by 4 bases, with 12 bases between them. Germline-derived CDR1 and CDR2 are SQVTM and ANQGSEA. The CDR3 runs 13 residues. The CDR3 loop reads CSVDDPTGTEAFF. The CDR3 coding sequence is TGCAGCGTTGACGATCCCACGGGCACTGAAGCTTTCTTT.

The genes are TRBV7-9 and TRBJ1-1; D is unresolved. Per germline, CDR1 SEHNR and CDR2 FQNEAQ (reference sequence). CDR3 length: 16 amino acids. Trimming pared 7 bases from V and 6 bases from J, leaving 24 bases between. The CDR3 DNA follows: TGTGCCAGCACCGAAGGCCCCGATCCGGGATGGGCTGAAGCTTTCTTT. As protein: CASTEGPDPGWAEAFF.

The table lists this clone with a few counts. DNA of the CDR3: TGTGCCAGCAGCTCGAGCGGGAGGACGGAAAAATACAATGAGCAGTTCTTC. It translates to CASSSSGRTEKYNEQFF. The chain combines TRBV7-9 with TRBJ2-1; 9 positions agree with TRBD2. This CDR3 has 17 amino acids. The germline gives CDR1 SEHNR, CDR2 FQNEAQ (reference sequence). The trim removed 4 bases at V and 4 bases at J, leaving 11 bases unmatched.

The chain joins TRBV11-2 to TRBJ2-6; possibly TRBD1 for D (5 bases). This CDR3 is built from 14 residues. Trimming removed 3 bases from V and 3 bases from J, with 6 bases in between. Germline-derived CDR1 and CDR2 are SGHAT and FQNNGV. The CDR3 region is CASSFRVGANVLTF. The CDR3 DNA sequence: TGTGCCAGCAGCTTCAGGGTTGGGGCCAACGTCCTGACTTTC.

This chain links TRBV7-2 with TRBJ2-7; 10 bases map to TRBD1. Germline CDR1 is SGHTA and CDR2 is FQGNSA. The CDR3 has 15 residues. Trimming removed 0 bases from V and 6 bases from J; junction bases left unmatched: 5. The CDR3 protein is CASSLAGTGVFEQYF. The CDR3 bases are TGTGCCAGCAGCTTAGCTGGGACAGGGGTTTTCGAGCAGTACTTC.

The genes are TRBV21-1 and TRBJ2-1; the table's TRBD1 call for D was not verified on the DNA. TRBV21-1 is reported as a pseudogene. The length of the CDR3 is 18 residues. The CDR3 sequence is CASSKTGKPLRSYNEQFF. As DNA, the CDR3 is TGTGCCAGCAGCAAGACAGGCAAGCCGCTTAGATCCTACAATGAGCAGTTCTTC.